The clone carrying this T cell receptor (beta chain) was recorded once. Its antigen is still unknown. Looked up from germline, CDR1 is SGHTA and CDR2 is FQGNSA. The CDR3 extends over 16 amino acids. V shed 4 bases and J shed 4 bases, with 19 bases lying between them. Every subset had its genomic DNA shared out evenly among several immunoSEQ plates. Profiled with immunoSEQ multiplex PCR; TCRdb holds only in-frame clones, not every one. The sample shows 2 million to 2.5 million clones, approximately 95% of them seen only once. This entry comes from a study of shared clonotypes between healthy human individuals. Across the study: The plates for each donor numbered three CD4 naive, three CD4 memory, two CD8 naive and one CD8 memory. Overall study findings and caveats: Generation probabilities were higher for clonotypes shared across all four sorted-subset donors than for unshared ones.

Sequences were obtained from naive CD4+ T cells sorted from blood. The subset: CD45RA+ positively selected. The TCR sequence derives from a man younger than 35 in good health. The chain combines TRBV7-2 with TRBJ1-2; D gene ambiguous. As DNA, the CDR3 is TGTGCCAGCAGCTCAGACTTCGGGGTGGTGAGCTATGGCTACACCTTC. Translated, it gives CASSSDFGVVSYGYTF.